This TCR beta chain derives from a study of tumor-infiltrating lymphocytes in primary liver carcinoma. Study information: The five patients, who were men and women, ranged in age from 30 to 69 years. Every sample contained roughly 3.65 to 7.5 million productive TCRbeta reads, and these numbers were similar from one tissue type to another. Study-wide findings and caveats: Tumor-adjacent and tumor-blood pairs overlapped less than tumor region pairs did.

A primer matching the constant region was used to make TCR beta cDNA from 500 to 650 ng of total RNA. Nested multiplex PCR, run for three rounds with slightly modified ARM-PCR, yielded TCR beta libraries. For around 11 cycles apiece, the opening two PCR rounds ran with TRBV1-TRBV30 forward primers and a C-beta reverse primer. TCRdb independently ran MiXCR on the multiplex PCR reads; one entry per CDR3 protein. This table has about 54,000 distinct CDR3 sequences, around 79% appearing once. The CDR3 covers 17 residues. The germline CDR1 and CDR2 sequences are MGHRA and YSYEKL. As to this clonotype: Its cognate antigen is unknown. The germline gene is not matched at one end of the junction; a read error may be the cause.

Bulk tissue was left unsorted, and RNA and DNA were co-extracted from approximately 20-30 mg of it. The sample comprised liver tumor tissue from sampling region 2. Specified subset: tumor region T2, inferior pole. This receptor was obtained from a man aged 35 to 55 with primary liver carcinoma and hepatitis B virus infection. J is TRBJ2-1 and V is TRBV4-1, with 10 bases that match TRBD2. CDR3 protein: CASSRGPTSGDYNDQFF. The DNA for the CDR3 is TGCGCCAGCAGCCGAGGGCCCACTAGCGGGGACTACAATGATCAGTTCTTC.